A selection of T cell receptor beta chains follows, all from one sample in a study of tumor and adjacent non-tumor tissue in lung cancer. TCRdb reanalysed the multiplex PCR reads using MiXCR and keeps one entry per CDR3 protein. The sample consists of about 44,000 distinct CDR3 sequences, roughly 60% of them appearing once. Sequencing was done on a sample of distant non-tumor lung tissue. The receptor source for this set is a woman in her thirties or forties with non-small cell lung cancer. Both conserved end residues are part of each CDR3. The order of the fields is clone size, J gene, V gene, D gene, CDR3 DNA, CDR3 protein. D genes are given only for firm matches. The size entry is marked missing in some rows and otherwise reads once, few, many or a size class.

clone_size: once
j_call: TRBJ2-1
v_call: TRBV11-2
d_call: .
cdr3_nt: TGTGTCAGCAGCCCCGATTGGGGGCAGTTCTTC
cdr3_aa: CVSSPDWGQFF

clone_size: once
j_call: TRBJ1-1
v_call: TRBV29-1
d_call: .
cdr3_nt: TGCAGCGTTTTGCAGGACTCCTACACTGAAGCTATCTTT
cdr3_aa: CSVLQDSYTEAIF

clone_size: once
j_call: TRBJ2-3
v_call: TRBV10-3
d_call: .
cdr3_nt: TGTGCCATCAGAGATTCGGAGGAGGGAGATACGCAGTATTTT
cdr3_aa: CAIRDSEEGDTQYF

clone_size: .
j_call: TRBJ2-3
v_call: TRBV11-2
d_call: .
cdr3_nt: TGTGCCAGCAGCCCTCTCAGCGCGGCAGATACGCACTATTTC
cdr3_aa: CASSPLSAADTHYF

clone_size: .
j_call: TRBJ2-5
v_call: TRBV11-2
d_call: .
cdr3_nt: TGTGCCAGCAGCTTAGTTGGGCGGAGAGCCCAAGAGACCCGGAACTTC
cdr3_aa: CASSLVGRRAQETRNF

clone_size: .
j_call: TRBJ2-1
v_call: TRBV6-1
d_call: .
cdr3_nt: TGTGCCAGAACAGCTCCAGGGTACACCTACAATGAGCAGTTCTTC
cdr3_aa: CARTAPGYTYNEQFF

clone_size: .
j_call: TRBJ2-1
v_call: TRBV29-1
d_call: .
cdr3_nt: TGCAGCGTTGACATGACCTCCTACAATGAGCAGTTCTTC
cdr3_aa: CSVDMTSYNEQFF

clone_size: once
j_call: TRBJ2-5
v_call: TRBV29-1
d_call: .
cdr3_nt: TGCAGTGTTGAGCGCTGGGGACAGACCCAGTACTTC
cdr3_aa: CSVERWGQTQYF

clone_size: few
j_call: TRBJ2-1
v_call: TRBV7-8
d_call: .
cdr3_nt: TGTGCCAGCAGCTTACAGGGGTACAATGAGCAGTTCTTC
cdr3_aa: CASSLQGYNEQFF

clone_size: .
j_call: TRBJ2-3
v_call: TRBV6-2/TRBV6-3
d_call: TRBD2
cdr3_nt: TGTGTCAGCATCCCGACTAGCGGGAGCACAGATACGCAGTATTTT
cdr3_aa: CVSIPTSGSTDTQYF

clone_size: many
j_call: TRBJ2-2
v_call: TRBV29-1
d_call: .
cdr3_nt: TGCAGCGTTGAAAGAGAGAACACCGGGGAGCTGTTTTTT
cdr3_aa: CSVERENTGELFF

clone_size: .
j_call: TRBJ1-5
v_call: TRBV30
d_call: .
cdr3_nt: TGTGCCTGGAGTGTACACTGGGGGCAGCAGCCCCAGCATTTT
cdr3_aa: CAWSVHWGQQPQHF

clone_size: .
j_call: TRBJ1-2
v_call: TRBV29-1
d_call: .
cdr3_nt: TGCGGCGTGCGGGACTACCTTAACTATGGCTACATCTTC
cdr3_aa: CGVRDYLNYGYIF

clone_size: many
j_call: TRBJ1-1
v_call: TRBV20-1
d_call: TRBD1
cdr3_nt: TGCAGTGCTAGTATTGGGGACAGGGTGAATGCTTTCTTT
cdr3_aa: CSASIGDRVNAFF

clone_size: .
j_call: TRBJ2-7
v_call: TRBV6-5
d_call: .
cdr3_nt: TGTGCCAGCAGTTCCACACGCAAGGGGTACGAGCAGTACTTC
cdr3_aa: CASSSTRKGYEQYF

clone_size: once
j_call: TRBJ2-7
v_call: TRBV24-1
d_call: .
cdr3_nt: TGTGTCACCAGTGAGGGACGGGGATCCTACGAGCAGTACTTC
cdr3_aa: CVTSEGRGSYEQYF

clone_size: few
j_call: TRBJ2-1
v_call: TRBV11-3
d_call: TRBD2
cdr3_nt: TGTGCCAGCAGCGATCCGGGACTAGAGGCTAACAATGTGCAGTTCTTC
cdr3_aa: CASSDPGLEANNVQFF

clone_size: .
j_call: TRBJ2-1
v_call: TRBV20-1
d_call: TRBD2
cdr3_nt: TGCAGTGCCTTGACTAGCGGACCTTACAATGACCAGTCCTTC
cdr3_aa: CSALTSGPYNDQSF

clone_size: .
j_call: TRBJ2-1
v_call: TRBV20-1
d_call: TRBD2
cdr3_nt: TGCAGTACTACTTCGTTAGCGGGTGGACTTAGTGAGCAGTTCTTC
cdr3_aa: CSTTSLAGGLSEQFF

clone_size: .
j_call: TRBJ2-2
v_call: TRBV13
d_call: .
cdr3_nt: TGTGCCAGCAGCTTGTCGGAGCTCGCGAACACCGGGGAGCTGTTTTTT
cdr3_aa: CASSLSELANTGELFF

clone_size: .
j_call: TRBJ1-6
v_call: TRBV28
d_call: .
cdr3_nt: TGTGCCAGCATACCACAGGGACGTGCGGGGAATTCATCTCTCCACTTT
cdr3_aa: CASIPQGRAGNSSLHF

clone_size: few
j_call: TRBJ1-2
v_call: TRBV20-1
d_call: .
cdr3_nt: TGCAGTGCTAGAGAAGGGGGGGTCTATGGCTACACCTTC
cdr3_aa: CSAREGGVYGYTF

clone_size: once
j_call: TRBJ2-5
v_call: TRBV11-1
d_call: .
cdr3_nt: TGTGCCAGCGGCTTGCCACCGCATGAGACCCAGTACTTC
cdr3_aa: CASGLPPHETQYF

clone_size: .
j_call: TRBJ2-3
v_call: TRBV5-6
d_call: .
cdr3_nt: TGTGCCGGCAATGAGGGTAGCACAGATACGCAATATTTT
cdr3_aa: CAGNEGSTDTQYF

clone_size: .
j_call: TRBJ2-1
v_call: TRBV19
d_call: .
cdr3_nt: TGTGCCAGTAGCCCTCGGGGGGCTGCCTACAATGAGCAGTTCTTC
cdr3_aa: CASSPRGAAYNEQFF

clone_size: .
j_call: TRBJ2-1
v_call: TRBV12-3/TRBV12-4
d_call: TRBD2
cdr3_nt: TGTGCCAGCAATTCCAGCGGGGCCTCCTGCAATGAGCACTTCTTC
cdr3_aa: CASNSSGASCNEHFF

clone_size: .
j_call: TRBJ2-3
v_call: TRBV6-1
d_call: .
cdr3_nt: TGTGTCAACAGTGAAGGGACCCCAGATACGCAGTATTTT
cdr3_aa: CVNSEGTPDTQYF

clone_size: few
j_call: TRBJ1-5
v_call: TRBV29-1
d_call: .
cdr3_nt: TGCAGCGTTGTATTTGGGTTGGATCAGCCCCAGCATTTT
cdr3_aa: CSVVFGLDQPQHF